These T cell receptor beta chains were read from a single sample in a study of OX40 agonist ivuxolimab in advanced cancers. Profiled with immunoSEQ multiplex PCR; TCRdb holds only in-frame clones, not every one. The sample lists about 39,000 clones, 92% occurring once. Sequenced here: CD4+ or CD8+ T cells sorted from blood, sampled in a trial of the OX40 agonist ivuxolimab. The receptors here all came from an adult with an advanced solid tumor such as melanoma, head and neck, liver or kidney cancer. CDR3s include the opening cysteine and the closing phenylalanine or tryptophan. The D gene is left open where the match is weak. The listing skips clone size in some rows; elsewhere it reads once, few, many or a size class.

clone size,D gene,J gene,V gene,CDR3 DNA,CDR3 protein
-,TRBD2,TRBJ2-7,TRBV27,TGTGCCAGCAGGATAGCGGGAGGGCCCGCCAACGAGCAGTACTTC,CASRIAGGPANEQYF
-,-,TRBJ1-5,TRBV2,TGTGCCAGCAGTGAAGCGGTAAAGTCCTTGAGCAATCAGCCCCAGCATTTT,CASSEAVKSLSNQPQHF
-,-,TRBJ2-7,TRBV19,TGTGCCAGTAGTCCCAACGTGGGTTACGAGCAGTACTTC,CASSPNVGYEQYF
-,TRBD2,TRBJ2-7,TRBV11-1,TGTGCCAGCAGTGGGACGGGGGGCTCCTACGAGCAGTACTTC,CASSGTGGSYEQYF
once,TRBD1,TRBJ2-1,TRBV9,TGTGCCAGCAGCGCCGGGACAGGCGCATCCTACAATGAGCAGTTCTTC,CASSAGTGASYNEQFF
-,-,TRBJ1-1,TRBV30,TGTGCCTGGAGTCGGGGGCTGGGACCTGAAGCTTTCTTT,CAWSRGLGPEAFF
-,-,TRBJ2-1,TRBV2,TGTGCCAGCAGTGAGGGATTAAGCTCCTACAATGAGCAGTTCTTC,CASSEGLSSYNEQFF
-,-,TRBJ2-1,TRBV9,TGTGCCAGCGGGAGGGGGCTTTACAATGAGCAGTTCTTC,CASGRGLYNEQFF
once,TRBD2,TRBJ2-1,TRBV7-9,TGTGCCAGCAGCTTACCCCCTAGCGGTCACGCCAATGAGCAGTTCTTC,CASSLPPSGHANEQFF
-,-,TRBJ2-7,TRBV9,TGTGCCAGCAGCCCAAGGTCAGCCTACGAGCAGTACTTC,CASSPRSAYEQYF
-,TRBD1,TRBJ1-6,TRBV19,TGTGCCAGTAGTATTGGAGGGGGCCATTCACCCCTCCACTTT,CASSIGGGHSPLHF
-,TRBD2,TRBJ2-2,TRBV9,TGTGCCAGCAGCGTAGTCGTGACTATTGGGTCTGGGGCGGGAGAGGAGACCGGGGAGCTGTTTTTT,CASSVVVTIGSGAGEETGELFF
-,-,TRBJ2-7,TRBV4-1,TGCGCCAGCAGCCAAGATCTAGGGTACGAGCAGTACTTC,CASSQDLGYEQYF
-,-,TRBJ2-7,TRBV2,TGTGCCAGCGAAGCACAGGGTTACGAGCAGTACTTC,CASEAQGYEQYF